This entry features one T cell receptor (beta chain) sequence. This sample was included in a study of cytotoxic CD8 clonotypes in ibrutinib-treated CLL. V was cut by 2 bases and J by 6 bases, with 8 bases left in between. Germline values: CDR1 MNHEY, CDR2 SVGAGI. The CDR3 spans 13 residues. TCRdb's copy holds only in-frame clones and misses some; the assay was immunoSEQ multiplex PCR. This sample yields almost 250,000 clones, of which around 70% are seen a single time; 15% belongs to the top ten. This specimen consisted of PBMCs, obtained after 24 months of ibrutinib treatment. This clonotype originated in a human donor with chronic lymphocytic leukemia. This chain connects TRBV6-5 to TRBJ1-5; D is perhaps TRBD1 (5 bases). Here the CDR3 DNA reads TGTGCCAGCAGTTACCGGGGGAGTCAGCCCCAGCATTTT. Its protein is CASSYRGSQPQHF.